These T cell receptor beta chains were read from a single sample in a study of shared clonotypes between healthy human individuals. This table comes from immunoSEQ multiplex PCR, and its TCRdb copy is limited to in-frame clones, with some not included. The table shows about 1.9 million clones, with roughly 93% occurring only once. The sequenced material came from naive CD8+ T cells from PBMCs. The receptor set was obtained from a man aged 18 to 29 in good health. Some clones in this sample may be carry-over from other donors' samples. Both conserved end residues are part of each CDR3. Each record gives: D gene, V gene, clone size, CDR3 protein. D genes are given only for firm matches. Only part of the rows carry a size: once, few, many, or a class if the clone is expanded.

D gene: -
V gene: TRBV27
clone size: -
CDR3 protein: CASRRLFSNQPQHF

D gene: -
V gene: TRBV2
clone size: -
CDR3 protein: CARERETTEAFF

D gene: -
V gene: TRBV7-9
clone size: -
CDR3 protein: CASLASDEQFF

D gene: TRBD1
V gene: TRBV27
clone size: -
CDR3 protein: CASSFIGGQDTQYF

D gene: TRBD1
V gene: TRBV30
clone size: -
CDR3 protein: CAWSVDRESEKLFF

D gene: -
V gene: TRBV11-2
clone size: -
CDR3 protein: CASSLWPPPAGENGEQFF

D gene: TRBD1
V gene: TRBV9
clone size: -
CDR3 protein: CASSGRQGDYGYTF

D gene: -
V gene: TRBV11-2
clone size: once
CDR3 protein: CASSFSSGANVLTF

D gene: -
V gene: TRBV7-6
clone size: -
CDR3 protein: CASSPREPTGISDTEAFF

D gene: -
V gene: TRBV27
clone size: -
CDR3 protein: CASSWVGGDEQFF

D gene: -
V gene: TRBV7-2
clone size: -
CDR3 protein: CASSFGGDVLEAFF

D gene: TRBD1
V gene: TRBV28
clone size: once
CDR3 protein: CASSTGTGAYNEQFF

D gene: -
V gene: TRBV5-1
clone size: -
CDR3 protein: CASSLYSVGATVEGEQYF

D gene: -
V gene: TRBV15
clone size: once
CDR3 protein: CATSRSTGETQYF

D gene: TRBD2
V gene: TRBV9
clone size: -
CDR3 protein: CASSVEARGGSSYNEQFF

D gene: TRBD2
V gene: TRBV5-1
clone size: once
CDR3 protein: CASSTGLAGGPRRETQYF

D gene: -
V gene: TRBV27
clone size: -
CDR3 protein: CASSSSLGGSRVNEQFF

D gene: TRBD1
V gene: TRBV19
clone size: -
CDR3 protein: CASSARQGPGTEAFF

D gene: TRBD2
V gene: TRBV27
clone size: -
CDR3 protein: CASRGLAPTYEQYF

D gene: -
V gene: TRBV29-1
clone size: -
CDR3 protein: CSVESPYEQYF

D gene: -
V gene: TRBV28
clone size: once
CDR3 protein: CASSTPGTLSSYNEQFF

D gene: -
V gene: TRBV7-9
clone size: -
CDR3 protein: CASSPVGAYYEQYF

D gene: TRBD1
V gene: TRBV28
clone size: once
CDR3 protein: CASSLYRGRANTEAFF

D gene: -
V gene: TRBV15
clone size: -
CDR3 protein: CATSSGSGAGELFF

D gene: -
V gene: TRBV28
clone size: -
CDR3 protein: CASSSTEQSEQYF

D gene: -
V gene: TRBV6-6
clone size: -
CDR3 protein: CASSSGPGDRQPQHF

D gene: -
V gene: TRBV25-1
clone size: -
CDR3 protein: CASSELVANEQFF

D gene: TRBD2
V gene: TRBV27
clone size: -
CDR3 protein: CASSFVGGNYEQYF

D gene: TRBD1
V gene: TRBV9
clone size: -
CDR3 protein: CASSVSQGVNEQYF

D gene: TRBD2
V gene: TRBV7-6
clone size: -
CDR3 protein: CASSYDRGGMEVAGELFF

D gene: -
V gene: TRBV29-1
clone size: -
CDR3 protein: CSVESQGTQYF

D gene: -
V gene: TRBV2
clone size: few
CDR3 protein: CADKTGLNTEAFF

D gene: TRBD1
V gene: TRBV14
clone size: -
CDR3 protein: CASSSHGTENEKLFF

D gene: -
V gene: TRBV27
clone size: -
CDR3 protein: CASSIAGAEQYF

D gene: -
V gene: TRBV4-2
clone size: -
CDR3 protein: CASSQDLRDYSGNTIYF

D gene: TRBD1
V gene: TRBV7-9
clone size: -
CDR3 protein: CASSTSKGASSTDTQYF

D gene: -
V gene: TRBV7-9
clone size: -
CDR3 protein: CASSSTRPPEAFF

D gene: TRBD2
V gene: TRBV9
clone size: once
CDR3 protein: CASSLSPTSGSNYEQYF

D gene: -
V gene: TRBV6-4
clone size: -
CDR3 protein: CASSDSGTGREPIF

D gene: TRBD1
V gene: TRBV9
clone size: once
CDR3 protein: CASSRSGRGRDSQNEQFF

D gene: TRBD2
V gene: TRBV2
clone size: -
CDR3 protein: CASGRTSGRAHNEQFF

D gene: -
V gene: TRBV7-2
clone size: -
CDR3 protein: CASSLPGITKNIQYF

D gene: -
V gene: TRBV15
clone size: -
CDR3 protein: CATSSGQGGQPQHF

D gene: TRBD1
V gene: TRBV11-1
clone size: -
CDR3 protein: CASSPGTGAYEQYF

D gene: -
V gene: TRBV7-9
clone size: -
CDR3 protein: CASSLVDRDYLGRQYF

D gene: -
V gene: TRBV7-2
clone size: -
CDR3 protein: CASSPPRYEKLFF

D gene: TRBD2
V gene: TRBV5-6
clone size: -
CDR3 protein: CASSGDYSYEQYF

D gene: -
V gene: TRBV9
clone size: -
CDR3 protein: CASSAPSLEDTQYF

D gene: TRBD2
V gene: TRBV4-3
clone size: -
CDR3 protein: CASSQGAGMGADTQYF

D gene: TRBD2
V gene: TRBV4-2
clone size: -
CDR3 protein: CASSQDLGSGVTDTQYF

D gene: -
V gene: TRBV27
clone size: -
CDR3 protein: CASSLAPAGLNGYTF

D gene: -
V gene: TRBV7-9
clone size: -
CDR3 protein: CASSPQASELFF

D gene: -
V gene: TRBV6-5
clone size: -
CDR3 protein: CASSMDPETQYF